This TCR beta chain was identified in a study of T cell changes during pregnancy in multiple sclerosis. Here immunoSEQ multiplex PCR was the method, and the copy in TCRdb shows in-frame clones only, minus some. The sample includes 30,000 to 35,000 clones, around nine tenths seen only once; the top ten take 7% to 9%. Germline CDR1 PRHDT, CDR2 FYEKMQ (reference sequence). This CDR3 has 14 amino acids. About this clone: One end of the junction is discordant with germline, which a read error may explain.

The sequences come from CD8+ T cells from peripheral blood mononuclear cells, collected before pregnancy. V is TRBV13 and J is TRBJ1-2; D ambiguous. This sequence originates from a female donor with multiple sclerosis, enrolled in a pregnancy study. As DNA, the CDR3 is TGTGGCAGCAGCTTAGGGCGGGGAGGCTATGGCTACACCTTC. It codes for CGSSLGRGGYGYTF.